This entry concerns a single T cell receptor (beta chain). Its antigen is still unknown. This record belongs to a study of monozygotic twins with inflammatory bowel disease. Using eight separate reactions per sample, the authors generated cDNA. Template switching incorporated UMIs with a 6-nucleotide sample barcode. TCRdb re-analyzed the 5' RACE reads; it lists each CDR3 protein once, without DNA. Recorded for this sample: approximately 210,000 distinct CDR3 sequences. Regarding the study as a whole: Clonotype sharing was lower in IBD patients than healthy twins, most markedly with disease activity. In patient repertoires, differing immunosuppressive treatments may have added some variability.

This TCR was recovered from a human donor with ulcerative colitis or Crohn's disease, or a healthy co-twin of an affected twin (not recorded which). The sequenced material came from blood.

CDR3 region: CASSERQDPLIDTQYF. The chain links TRBV6-1 to TRBJ2-3; TCRdb proposes TRBD1, but this gene call is untestable without DNA. This CDR3 has 16 residues. Germline assignment: CDR1 MNHNS and CDR2 SASEGT.